Presented here are 30 T cell receptor beta chains from one specimen sequenced in a study of CD8+ T cells in alopecia areata. As the sequencing template, cDNA was produced by extracting RNA and reverse transcribing it. Assay: immunoSEQ multiplex PCR; the TCRdb copy retains only in-frame clones and omits some. This sample has around 300,000 clones, with around three fifths found just once. Treatment given: oral pan-JAK inhibitor, 5-10 mg twice daily. Sequencing used CD4+ T cells sorted from blood, obtained around week 54, from a patient treated with tofacitinib. The receptors were sampled from a human donor with alopecia areata.

This clone occurred a few times. The genes are TRBV5-4 and TRBJ2-5; no clear D. Germline CDR1 SGHNT, CDR2 YYREEE (reference sequence). CDR3 length equals 13 residues. V lost 0 bases and J 1 base, leaving 4 bases between the germline ends. This CDR3 is CASSLGAQETQYF. The CDR3, as DNA: TGTGCCAGCAGCTTGGGGGCCCAAGAGACCCAGTACTTC.

The chain couples TRBV5-1 to TRBJ1-2; TRBD1 might be the D (5 bases). This CDR3 region has 13 residues. V lost 5 bases, J lost 2 bases, and 10 bases lay in between. Germline CDR1 and CDR2: SGHRS and YFSETQ. In nucleotides, the CDR3 is TGCGCCAGCAGGGAGGGGAGAAACTATGGCTACACCTTC. It yields the protein CASREGRNYGYTF. Variable domain in full (rest from reference TRBV5-1 and TRBJ1-2): KAGVTQTPRYLIKTRGQQVTLSCSPISGHRSVSWYQQTPGQGLQFLFEYFSETQRNKGNFPGRFSGRQFSNSRSEMNVSTLELGDSALYLCASREGRNYGYTFGSGTRLTVV.

CDR3 loop: CASSYSGADTQYF. CDR3 DNA sequence: TGCGCCAGCAGCTACTCAGGGGCAGATACGCAGTATTTT. This sequence joins TRBV5-1 and TRBJ2-3, with D perhaps matching TRBD1 (6 bases). The CDR3 extends over 13 amino acids. Germline CDR1 SGHRS, CDR2 YFSETQ. V was clipped by 3 bases and J by 4 bases, with 9 bases between them. The whole variable domain, filled in from reference TRBV5-1 and TRBJ2-3, reads KAGVTQTPRYLIKTRGQQVTLSCSPISGHRSVSWYQQTPGQGLQFLFEYFSETQRNKGNFPGRFSGRQFSNSRSEMNVSTLELGDSALYLCASSYSGADTQYFGPGTRLTVL.

Only a few counts were recorded for this clone. The genes are TRBV29-1 and TRBJ1-5; the D is unclear. This CDR3 is built from 14 residues. The germline V gene has CDR1 SQVTM and CDR2 ANQGSEA. V lost 2 bases, J lost 1 base, and 9 bases lay in between. The CDR3 loop is CSVEFFGSNQPQHF. The CDR3 DNA sequence: TGCAGCGTTGAATTTTTTGGAAGCAATCAGCCCCAGCATTTT.

The chain employs TRBV30 and TRBJ1-5; D may be TRBD1 (6 bases). V lost 0 bases to trimming and J lost 1 base, with 10 bases between them. The CDR3 length is 15 residues. The germline V gene encodes CDR1 GTSNPN and CDR2 SVGIG (reference sequence). The DNA of the CDR3 is TGTGCCTGGAGTGTACACAGGGCAAGCAATCAGCCCCAGCATTTT. This sequence encodes CAWSVHRASNQPQHF.

The chain has TRBV6-5 and TRBJ1-1, with a possible D match to TRBD1 (6 bases). Trimming shortened V by 5 bases and J by 2 bases, and 12 bases separated the two germline ends. Germline CDR1 and CDR2: MNHEY and SVGAGI. The CDR3 is 14 residues long. CDR3 protein: CASSKTGANTEAFF. Here the CDR3 DNA reads TGTGCCAGCAGTAAGACAGGTGCTAACACTGAAGCTTTCTTT.

The V call is TRBV5-1, the J call TRBJ2-1, with 9 bases identical to TRBD2. CDR1 SGHRS and CDR2 YFSETQ come from the germline V gene. V was pared by 5 bases and J by 9 bases, with 9 bases of the junction left unmatched. The CDR3 is made up of 14 amino acids. CDR3 coding DNA: TGCGCCAGCAGACCGGGACTAGCCCTCAGTGAGCAGTTCTTC. Protein: CASRPGLALSEQFF.

The gene calls are TRBV2 and TRBJ2-7; D possibly corresponds to TRBD2 (5 bases). V lost 3 bases, J lost 6 bases, and 12 bases lay in between. In germline, CDR1 is SNHLY, CDR2 FYNNEI. CDR3 length: 13 residues. CDR3 region: CASSETRGIEQYF. In DNA, the CDR3 is TGTGCCAGCAGTGAGACCCGGGGAATCGAGCAGTACTTC. The full variable domain, in which reference TRBV2 and TRBJ2-7 provide the parts outside the CDR3, is EPEVTQTPSHQVTQMGQEVILRCVPISNHLYFYWYRQILGQKVEFLVSFYNNEISEKSEIFDDQFSVERPDGSNFTLKIRSTKLEDSAMYFCASSETRGIEQYFGPGTRLTVT.

J is TRBJ2-3 and V is TRBV18, with D perhaps matching TRBD2 (5 bases). Trimming left V 1 base short and J 2 bases short, with 10 bases between. CDR3 length: 15 residues. The germline gives CDR1 KGHSH, CDR2 LQKENI. The CDR3 sequence: CASSPLHGDTDTQYF. CDR3 coding DNA: TGTGCCAGCTCACCACTACACGGGGACACAGATACGCAGTATTTT.

The V gene is TRBV25-1, the J gene TRBJ2-5; either TRBD1 or TRBD2 may fit D (5 bases each). V lost 4 bases and J 9 bases, leaving 9 bases between the germline ends. The CDR3 totals 11 residues. CDR1 is MGHDK, CDR2 SYGVNS, per germline. The CDR3 sequence is CASSVVGAQYF. CDR3 coding DNA: TGTGCCAGCAGTGTGGTGGGGGCCCAGTACTTC.

This clone was recorded only once. The chain joins TRBV25-1 to TRBJ1-5; TRBD1 is a possible D gene (5 bases). There are 12 residues in the CDR3. CDR1 is MGHDK and CDR2 is SYGVNS in the germline V gene. V lost 6 bases, J lost 6 bases, and 9 bases lay in between. The CDR3 spells CASSRAGQPQHF. CDR3 nucleotide sequence: TGTGCCAGCAGCAGGGCTGGTCAGCCCCAGCATTTT.

Turning to this clone: Other DNA variants within this sample encode the same CDR3. The genes are TRBV29-1 and TRBJ2-5; D unclear. V dropped 4 bases and J dropped 2 bases, with 8 bases sitting between them. Germline V gene sequence: CDR1 SQVTM, CDR2 ANQGSEA. This CDR3 is built from 12 residues. The CDR3, as DNA: TGCAGCGTTGTAGGGTTACAAGAGACCCAGTACTTC. It specifies CSVVGLQETQYF.

This rearrangement joins TRBV7-2 to TRBJ2-3; D is perhaps TRBD1 (6 bases). V gave up 3 bases and J gave up 9 bases, with 10 bases separating them. The CDR3 contains 12 residues. Germline CDR1 is SGHTA and CDR2 is FQGNSA. The CDR3 nucleotides read TGTGCCAGCAGCTTGGGGGCTCTAACGCAGTATTTT. Translated: CASSLGALTQYF.

This clone occurred a few times. The chain has TRBV25-1 and TRBJ2-3; TRBD2 matches 12 bases. This CDR3 comprises 16 residues. The J segment lost 4 bases and the V segment lost 0 bases, leaving 2 bases of the junction unmatched. From germline, CDR1 is MGHDK and CDR2 SYGVNS. The CDR3 protein is CASSEYLAGGADTQYF. For the CDR3, the DNA is TGTGCCAGCAGTGAATATCTAGCGGGGGGGGCAGATACGCAGTATTTT.

As concerns this clone: This sample also contains other DNA sequences that code for the same CDR3. The rearrangement joins TRBV29-1 to TRBJ2-5; D could derive from TRBD1 or TRBD2 (5 bases each). CDR1 is SQVTM and CDR2 is ANQGSEA in the germline V gene. This CDR3 contains 12 residues. Trimming took 4 bases from V and 0 from J, leaving 6 bases between them. CDR3 sequence reads: CSVGGYQETQYF. The CDR3 nucleotides read TGCAGCGTTGGGGGGTACCAAGAGACCCAGTACTTC.

This chain links TRBV5-4 with TRBJ1-1, with a possible D match to TRBD1 (5 bases). The CDR3 totals 15 residues. Between the trimmed V and J ends, which lost 5 bases and 3 bases, there was a span of 17 bases. Germline V gene data show CDR1 as SGHNT and CDR2 as YYREEE (reference sequence). CDR3 sequence: CASRDVRAGHTEAFF. In DNA form, the CDR3 reads TGTGCCAGCAGGGATGTGAGGGCGGGACACACTGAAGCTTTCTTT.

The CDR3 spells CASSPQGYNSPLHF. The CDR3 nucleotides are TGTGCCAGCAGTCCCCAGGGTTATAATTCACCCCTCCACTTT. This sequence joins TRBV27 and TRBJ1-6, with a possible D match to TRBD1 (5 bases). Per germline, CDR1 MNHEY and CDR2 SMNVEV (reference sequence). The CDR3 spans 14 residues. V shed 5 bases and J shed 4 bases, with 9 bases lying between them.

This clone appeared a single time. The gene calls are TRBV7-2 and TRBJ2-7, with TRBD2 as a possible D gene (7 bases). The CDR3 has 15 amino acids. In germline, CDR1 is SGHTA, CDR2 FQGNSA. V shed 1 base and J shed 4 bases, with 14 bases lying between them. The CDR3 here is CASSLGGGGAYEQYF. As DNA, the CDR3 is TGTGCCAGCAGCTTAGGCGGCGGGGGCGCATACGAGCAGTACTTC.

This CDR3 is CAWSVSPGSYEQYF. In DNA form, the CDR3 reads TGTGCCTGGAGTGTGTCTCCAGGGTCCTACGAGCAGTACTTC. The gene calls are TRBV30 and TRBJ2-7, with D possibly matching TRBD1 (5 bases). The CDR3 length is 14 residues. The germline V gene encodes CDR1 GTSNPN and CDR2 SVGIG (reference sequence). The V and J ends lost 0 bases and 1 base respectively, with 10 bases between them.

The chain's CDR3 is CASSNSMYQETQYF. CDR3 DNA sequence: TGCGCCAGCTCGAATTCTATGTACCAAGAGACCCAGTACTTC. J is TRBJ2-5 and V is TRBV5-1, with D unclear. The CDR3 is 14 residues long. The V end was cut by 7 bases, the J end by 0 bases, with 13 bases between. CDR1 is SGHRS and CDR2 is YFSETQ in the germline V gene.

The CDR3 bases are TGTGCCAGCAGTCTTGGGGAGACCCAGTACTTC. Its protein is CASSLGETQYF. This chain uses TRBV25-1 with TRBJ2-5; the D is unclear. Germline lookup yields CDR1 MGHDK and CDR2 SYGVNS. The length of the CDR3 is 11 residues. Deletions cut 5 bases from V and 5 bases from J, with 6 bases between.

The chain uses TRBV7-2 and TRBJ2-7, with a tentative D call TRBD2 (6 bases). Trimming took 5 bases from V and 1 from J, leaving 12 bases between them. CDR1 and CDR2 (germline): SGHTA, FQGNSA. The CDR3 covers 14 residues. The CDR3 region has the DNA TGTGCCAGCAGCCTCCGGGACTTGTCCTACGAGCAGTACTTC. Its translation: CASSLRDLSYEQYF.

The V gene is TRBV30, the J gene TRBJ2-2; the D gene is possibly TRBD1 (5 bases). In germline, CDR1 is GTSNPN, CDR2 SVGIG (reference sequence). The germline V and J ends were trimmed by 3 bases and 4 bases, with 18 bases remaining between them. The CDR3 consists of 16 residues. The CDR3 protein is CAWRGKRKGITGELFF. CDR3 nucleotide sequence: TGTGCCTGGAGGGGCAAAAGGAAGGGGATCACCGGGGAGCTGTTTTTT.

The J gene is TRBJ1-5, the V gene TRBV30, with TRBD1 matching 8 bases. V was clipped by 5 bases and J by 4 bases; unmatched bases: 7. Germline loops: CDR1 GTSNPN, CDR2 SVGIG (reference sequence). This CDR3 region has 14 residues. CDR3 residues: CAWVTQGVNQPQHF. The CDR3 DNA sequence: TGTGCCTGGGTTACACAGGGGGTGAATCAGCCCCAGCATTTT.

This chain connects TRBV5-6 to TRBJ2-7; no clear D. From germline, CDR1 is SGHDT and CDR2 YYEEEE. This CDR3 has 12 amino acids. Trimming removed 7 bases from V and 4 bases from J, with 12 bases in between. The CDR3 here is CASHRTEYEQYF. Written as DNA, the CDR3 is TGTGCCAGCCATCGGACGGAGTACGAGCAGTACTTC.

V is TRBV9 and J is TRBJ2-1; D remains ambiguous. With 0 bases removed from V and 3 bases from J, the gap between germline ends came to 13 bases. Germline CDR1 and CDR2: SGDLS and YYNGEE. The CDR3 loop spans 16 amino acids. CDR3 bases: TGTGCCAGCAGCGTAGGGGCGGCGCCGGGCTACAATGAGCAGTTCTTC. Protein product: CASSVGAAPGYNEQFF.

This chain links TRBV29-1 with TRBJ2-2, with D unclear. Trimming cost V 2 bases and J 5 bases, with 12 bases left between them. This CDR3 is built from 14 residues. From germline, CDR1 is SQVTM and CDR2 ANQGSEA. CDR3 bases: TGCAGCGTTGAAATAGGGCACGGGACCGGGGAGCTGTTTTTT. Protein product: CSVEIGHGTGELFF.

The chain recombines TRBV27 with TRBJ1-2; D remains unclear. Deletions cut 0 bases from V and 2 bases from J, with 4 bases between. The CDR3 spans 13 residues. Germline-derived CDR1 and CDR2 are MNHEY and SMNVEV (reference sequence). The CDR3 bases are TGTGCCAGCAGTTTATCTCCAAACTATGGCTACACCTTC. It codes for CASSLSPNYGYTF.

CDR3 protein: CASTPGGGRVGYGYTF. The CDR3 DNA sequence: TGTGCCAGCACCCCCGGGGGTGGCAGGGTGGGCTATGGCTACACCTTC. The V and J genes are TRBV7-2 and TRBJ1-2; D might be TRBD1 (5 bases). The CDR3 length is 16 residues. Germline CDR1 reads SGHTA; CDR2 reads FQGNSA. The V end was cut by 7 bases, the J end by 4 bases, with 22 bases between.

This clone was found a few times. The chain is built from TRBV5-1 and TRBJ2-1, with D hard to call. V dropped 0 bases and J dropped 10 bases, with 5 bases sitting between them. The CDR3 is 11 amino acids. Germline V lookup: CDR1 SGHRS, CDR2 YFSETQ. The CDR3 here is CASSLEGEQFF. The CDR3 region has the DNA TGCGCCAGCAGCTTGGAGGGCGAGCAGTTCTTC.